A selection of T cell receptor beta chains follows, all from one sample in a study of beta chain features in type 1 diabetes. This table comes from immunoSEQ multiplex PCR, and its TCRdb copy is limited to in-frame clones, with some not included. In the table there are 600,000 to 750,000 clones, 12% of which are singletons. The sample taken for sequencing was naive CD4+ T cells from blood. All receptors come from a man aged 25 to 40 with type 1 diabetes. CDR3s include the opening cysteine and the closing phenylalanine or tryptophan. The D gene is left open where the match is weak. The listing skips clone size in some rows; elsewhere it reads once, few, many or a size class.

TRBJ2-5,NA,few,TRBV30,CAWNRGTLRGQETQYF,TGTGCCTGGAATAGGGGGACTTTGAGGGGCCAAGAGACCCAGTACTTC
TRBJ2-5,TRBD1,few,TRBV5-1,CASSLETGGETQYF,TGCGCCAGCAGCTTGGAGACAGGGGGAGAGACCCAGTACTTC
TRBJ1-2,NA,NA,TRBV9,CASRDRVYGYTF,TGTGCCAGCCGGGACCGAGTCTATGGCTACACCTTC
TRBJ2-5,NA,NA,TRBV7-2,CASSLHRRVKTQYF,TGTGCCAGCAGCTTACACAGGAGGGTAAAGACCCAGTACTTC
TRBJ2-7,NA,few,TRBV11-2,CASSLQLSYEQYF,TGTGCCAGCAGCTTACAGCTGTCCTACGAGCAGTACTTC
TRBJ2-5,NA,few,TRBV28,CASSLLPPVGTQYF,TGTGCCAGCAGTTTACTCCCACCCGTGGGGACCCAGTACTTC
TRBJ1-2,TRBD1,NA,TRBV9,CASTESLTGVYGYTF,TGTGCCAGCACCGAAAGCCTGACAGGGGTCTATGGCTACACCTTC
TRBJ2-5,TRBD1,NA,TRBV29-1,CSVLRDRGWETQYF,TGCAGCGTTCTCCGGGACAGGGGGTGGGAGACCCAGTACTTC
TRBJ2-1,TRBD1,few,TRBV6-6,CASEVQGLRGEQFF,TGTGCCAGTGAAGTACAGGGGTTGAGGGGTGAGCAGTTCTTC
TRBJ1-5,NA,NA,TRBV9,CAARVEPQHF,TGTGCCGCACGGGTGGAGCCCCAGCATTTT
TRBJ1-6,NA,few,TRBV5-4,CASSSNGQMNSPLHF,TGTGCCAGCAGCTCAAATGGACAGATGAATTCACCCCTCCACTTT
TRBJ2-7,TRBD1,few,TRBV7-3,CASSLTGQGSHEQYF,TGTGCCAGCAGCTTAACGGGACAGGGGTCCCACGAGCAGTACTTC
TRBJ2-3,NA,NA,TRBV5-1,CASSLQTASTDTQYF,TGCGCCAGCAGCTTGCAGACAGCAAGCACAGATACGCAGTATTTT
TRBJ2-1,TRBD1,few,TRBV2,CASSTGTGSEMQFF,TGTGCCAGCAGTACCGGGACAGGGTCTGAGATGCAGTTCTTC
TRBJ2-7,NA,few,TRBV7-2,CASSPGGGGSSYEQYF,TGTGCCAGCAGCCCTGGGGGCGGGGGAAGCTCCTACGAGCAGTACTTC
TRBJ2-3,NA,few,TRBV11-1,CASSLPGAEDTQYF,TGTGCCAGCAGCTTACCGGGGGCTGAGGATACGCAGTATTTT
TRBJ2-7,TRBD1,few,TRBV6-5,CASSYGSDRGYEQYF,TGTGCCAGCAGTTACGGGTCAGACAGGGGCTACGAGCAGTACTTC
TRBJ1-5,NA,NA,TRBV18,CASSPGTDSNQPQHF,TGTGCCAGCTCACCTGGGACCGATAGCAATCAGCCCCAGCATTTT
TRBJ2-7,NA,NA,TRBV30,CAWSKRVTYEQYF,TGTGCCTGGAGCAAGCGGGTGACCTACGAGCAGTACTTC
TRBJ2-7,NA,once,TRBV5-1,CASTQSPGIEQYF,TGCGCCAGCACCCAATCCCCAGGGATTGAGCAGTACTTC
TRBJ2-6,NA,few,TRBV14,CASSQSRLYDGANVLTF,TGTGCCAGCAGCCAATCCCGGCTCTATGATGGGGCCAACGTCCTGACTTTC
TRBJ1-4,TRBD1,NA,TRBV7-2,CASSPLQGAVEKLFF,TGTGCCAGCAGCCCATTACAGGGGGCGGTCGAAAAACTGTTTTTT
TRBJ1-2,NA,few,TRBV19,CASSTGDYGYTF,TGTGCCAGTAGTACAGGGGACTATGGCTACACCTTC
TRBJ2-3,NA,few,TRBV11-2,CASSSHVVAGGTDTQYF,TGTGCCAGCAGCTCGCATGTCGTGGCAGGGGGCACAGATACGCAGTATTTT
TRBJ1-6,TRBD1,NA,TRBV7-9,CASSLETGVNSPLHF,TGTGCCAGCAGCTTAGAGACAGGGGTTAATTCACCCCTCCACTTT
TRBJ1-6,NA,few,TRBV27,CASSFTHNSPLHF,TGTGCCAGCAGTTTTACTCATAATTCACCCCTCCACTTT
TRBJ1-5,NA,few,TRBV7-2,CASSLAPGIDQPQHF,TGTGCCAGCAGCTTAGCGCCGGGGATAGATCAGCCCCAGCATTTT